This paragraph covers one T cell receptor beta chain sequence. Its antigen is not identified. V was clipped by 1 base and J by 0 bases; unmatched bases: 4. Germline V gene sequence: CDR1 SGHAT, CDR2 FQNNGV. The CDR3 is 16 amino acids. Patients with active juvenile idiopathic arthritis donated these samples. Sequencing used immunoSEQ multiplex PCR; TCRdb keeps in-frame clones, though not all of them. Of about 3,800 clones in the sample, about 83% were seen once. The sample is drawn from a study of circulating and synovial CD4+ cells in juvenile arthritis. Study outcomes and limitations: Compared with bulk blood, circulating pathogenic-like lymphocytes shared substantially more CDR3 sequences with synovial T cells. CPL versus bulk CD4 samples: T cell genome counts differed by at least an order of magnitude. Some such blood samples were as oligoclonal as synovium.

The chain joins TRBV11-2 to TRBJ2-3; TRBD2 matches at 7 bases. The material sequenced was CD4+ T cells from synovial fluid. This TCR derives from a human donor with juvenile idiopathic arthritis. The CDR3 loop is CASSLAAGFSTDTQYF. DNA for the CDR3: TGTGCCAGCAGCTTAGCAGCGGGGTTTAGCACAGATACGCAGTATTTT.